Reported below is one TCR beta chain. Antigen specificity is unknown. TCR beta CDR3 sequences were amplified from RNA transcripts. TCR CDR3 underwent first-round RT-PCR with the HTBI primer set. MiXCR, applied by TCRdb to the multiplex PCR reads, yields one record per CDR3 protein. The table records under 450,000 distinct CDR3 sequences, approximately 17% of them present only once. This record belongs to a study of T cells in Graves' hyperthyroidism and ophthalmopathy. Study-wide findings and caveats: Among clonotypes expanded in thyroid above 0.001, most were also found in blood.

The V and J ends lost 6 bases and 2 bases respectively, with 14 bases between them. Germline CDR1 reads MNHEY; CDR2 reads SMNVEV (reference sequence). The CDR3 length is 14 residues. The sequenced material came from blood. The rearrangement uses TRBV27 and TRBJ2-7; D is unresolved. This TCR derives from a woman in her 30s with Graves' hyperthyroidism that later progressed to Graves' ophthalmopathy. As DNA, the CDR3 is TGTGCCAGCAGGTTCCTGAGTAGGCCCTACGAGCAGTACTTC. Its translation is CASRFLSRPYEQYF.